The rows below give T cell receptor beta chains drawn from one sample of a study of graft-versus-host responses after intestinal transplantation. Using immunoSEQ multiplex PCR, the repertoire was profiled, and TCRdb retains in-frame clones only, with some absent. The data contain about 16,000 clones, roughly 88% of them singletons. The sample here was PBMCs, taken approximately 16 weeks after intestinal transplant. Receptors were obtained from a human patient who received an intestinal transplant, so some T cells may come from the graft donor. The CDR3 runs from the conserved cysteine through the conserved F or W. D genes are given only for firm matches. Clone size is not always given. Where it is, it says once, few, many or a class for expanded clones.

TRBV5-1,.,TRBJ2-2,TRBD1,CASSLDSTGTTGELFF,TGCGCCAGCAGCTTGGATTCGACAGGGACCACCGGGGAGCTGTTTTTT
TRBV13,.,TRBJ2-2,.,CASSPTSSWVPLNTGELFF,TGTGCCAGCAGCCCTACATCTTCCTGGGTTCCCCTGAACACCGGGGAGCTGTTTTTT
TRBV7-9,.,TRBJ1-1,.,CASSEGFEAFF,TGTGCCAGCAGCGAGGGATTTGAAGCTTTCTTT
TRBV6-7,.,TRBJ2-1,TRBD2,CASSSPQLAGGEQFF,TGTGCCAGCAGTTCGCCCCAACTAGCGGGAGGTGAGCAGTTCTTC
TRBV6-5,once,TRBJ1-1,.,CASSGAGFDTEAFF,TGTGCCAGCAGTGGGGCAGGGTTCGATACTGAAGCTTTCTTT
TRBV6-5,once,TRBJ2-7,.,CASSYSLGYEQYF,TGTGCCAGCAGTTACTCCCTCGGATACGAGCAGTACTTC
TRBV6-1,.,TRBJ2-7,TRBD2,CASNLAGSSYEQYF,TGTGCCAGTAATCTAGCGGGGAGCTCCTACGAGCAGTACTTC
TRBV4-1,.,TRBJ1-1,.,CASSSWGAVTEAFF,TGCGCCAGCAGCAGCTGGGGAGCGGTCACTGAAGCTTTCTTT
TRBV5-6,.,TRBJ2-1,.,CASSGVGHEQFF,TGTGCCAGCAGCGGGGTGGGGCATGAGCAGTTCTTC
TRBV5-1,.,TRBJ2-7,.,CASSLDRSYEQYF,TGCGCCAGCAGCTTGGACAGATCCTACGAGCAGTACTTC
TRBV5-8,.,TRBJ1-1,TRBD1,CASSLDRGEAFF,TGTGCCAGCAGCTTGGACAGGGGTGAAGCTTTCTTT
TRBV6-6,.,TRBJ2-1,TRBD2,CASHAGTSPEQFF,TGTGCCAGCCACGCCGGGACTAGCCCCGAGCAGTTCTTC
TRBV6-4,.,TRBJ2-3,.,CASSSVGGSTDTQYF,TGTGCCAGCAGCTCAGTCGGCGGGAGCACAGATACGCAGTATTTT
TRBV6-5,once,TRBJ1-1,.,CASSLLEGPTEAFF,TGTGCCAGCAGCCTGTTAGAGGGCCCCACTGAAGCTTTCTTT
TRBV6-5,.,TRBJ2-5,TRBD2,CASRAGLEGRETQYF,TGTGCCAGCAGAGCGGGACTAGAAGGGCGAGAGACCCAGTACTTC
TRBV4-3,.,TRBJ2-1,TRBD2,CASSQIGGDEQFF,TGCGCCAGCAGCCAGATTGGGGGGGATGAGCAGTTCTTC
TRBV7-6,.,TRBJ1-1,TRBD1,CASSLPVGGQGGTEAFF,TGTGCCAGCAGCTTACCTGTTGGGGGACAGGGTGGCACTGAAGCTTTCTTT
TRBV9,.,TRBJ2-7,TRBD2,CASSGSGSSPYEQYF,TGTGCCAGCAGCGGAAGCGGGAGCAGCCCCTACGAGCAGTACTTC
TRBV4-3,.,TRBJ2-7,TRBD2,CASSHSGRAYEQYF,TGCGCCAGCAGTCATAGCGGGAGGGCCTACGAGCAGTACTTC
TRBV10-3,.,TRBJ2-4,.,CAISDGALAKNIQYF,TGTGCCATCAGTGACGGTGCTCTAGCCAAAAACATTCAGTACTTC
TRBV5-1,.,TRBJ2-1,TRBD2,CASRLIAGTVLGEQFF,TGCGCCAGCAGACTCATAGCGGGAACAGTCCTCGGGGAGCAGTTCTTC
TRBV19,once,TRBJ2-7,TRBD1,CASNTDGTGTYEQYF,TGTGCCAGTAATACCGACGGGACAGGTACCTACGAGCAGTACTTC
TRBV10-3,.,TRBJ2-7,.,CAISESLGSYEQYF,TGTGCCATCAGTGAGTCGCTGGGGAGCTACGAGCAGTACTTC
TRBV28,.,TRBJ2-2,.,CASSLRTLIRGELFF,TGTGCCAGCAGCCTAAGGACTCTCATAAGGGGGGAGCTGTTTTTT